The 4 T cell receptor beta chains below all came from one sample that was sequenced in a study of metastatic and nonmetastatic thyroid tumors. TCRdb re-analyzed the PCR reads using MiXCR. Among 20,000 to 25,000 clones listed, around 30% were seen once. Thyroid surgery had not been preceded by any treatment in any patient. The sequenced sample was blood. The receptors were sampled from a female donor with papillary thyroid cancer or a benign thyroid nodule (not recorded which). Some clones in this sample may be carry-over from other donors' samples.

This clone counts as medium-sized. The CDR3 DNA reads as TGTGCCAGCAGCTTAACCGGGACTAGCGATGAGCAGTTCTTC. Translated, it gives CASSLTGTSDEQFF. The V call is TRBV7-3, the J call TRBJ2-1, with TRBD2 matching over 10 bases. CDR1 is SGHTA, CDR2 FQGTGA, per germline. This CDR3 has 14 residues. Trimming at V came to 0 bases and at J to 8 bases, leaving 1 base not matched to a gene.

This clone was seen repeatedly, ten times or more. Written as DNA, the CDR3 is TGTGCCAGCAGCTTACGTAGGACAGGTTATGAGCAGTTCTTC. Its protein product is CASSLRRTGYEQFF. The V call is TRBV7-8, the J call TRBJ2-1, with 7 bases that match TRBD1. CDR3 size: 14 residues. Germline V gene data show CDR1 as SGHVS and CDR2 as FQNEAQ. Trimming cost V 2 bases and J 8 bases; bases outside gene matches: 6.

V usage is TRBV20-1 and J usage is TRBJ1-2; the D gene is possibly TRBD1 (6 bases). Trimming left V 5 bases short and J 1 base short, with 8 bases between. The CDR3 has 12 residues. Germline V CDR1 and CDR2: DFQATT, SNEGSKA (reference sequence). The CDR3 region is CSAAQGNYGYTF. CDR3 nucleotides: TGCAGTGCTGCACAGGGTAACTATGGCTACACCTTC.

Worth noting for this clone: As the CDR3 is not closed by the conserved phenylalanine or tryptophan, this likely results from a read error. It is unclear where the CDR3 begins or ends on the DNA, so no DNA is shown, and the CDR3 is as TCRdb lists it. The chain joins TRBV7-9 to TRBJ1-2; the table names TRBD1, a call not compared with the DNA. The germline gives CDR1 SEHNR, CDR2 FQNEAQ (reference sequence). Counting both end residues, the CDR3 totals 13 amino acids. Here the CDR3 reads CASSLGQGAGYAV.